Presented here are 22 T cell receptor beta chains from one specimen sequenced in a study of blood T cells in healthy people across ages. Alongside a J-beta primer mix, a sample-barcoded 5' primer served in a second PCR lasting about 7 to 12 cycles. TCRdb independently ran MiXCR on the 5' RACE reads; one entry per CDR3 protein. The sample yields approximately 670,000 distinct CDR3 sequences, 40% to 45% seen once. The sequenced sample was blood. These receptors were taken from a man at least 80 years old in good health.

Comment on this clonotype: Sequence at one end of the junction differs from germline and may be a read error. The chain carries TRBV7-9 and TRBJ2-3, with a tentative D call TRBD2 (6 bases). The CDR3 is 12 residues long. Germline CDR1 reads SEHNR; CDR2 reads FQNEAQ (reference sequence). CDR3 residues: CSSRTTGDTQYF. CDR3 bases: TGTTCCAGCAGGACTACGGGAGATACGCAGTATTTT.

The chain employs TRBV20-1 and TRBJ1-4; D is unclear. V was trimmed by 2 bases and J by 3 bases, leaving 7 bases between them. CDR3 length: 13 amino acids. Germline V lookup: CDR1 DFQATT, CDR2 SNEGSKA (reference sequence). CDR3 sequence reads: CSARSGANEKLFF. The DNA for the CDR3 is TGCAGTGCTAGATCTGGGGCTAATGAAAAACTGTTTTTT.

V gene TRBV7-2 combines with J gene TRBJ2-5, with D unclear. This CDR3 is built from 14 residues. Germline loops: CDR1 SGHTA, CDR2 FQGNSA. V lost 7 bases and J 1 base, leaving 13 bases between the germline ends. The CDR3 is CASTRGSSQETQYF. CDR3 nucleotides: TGTGCCAGCACCCGAGGTAGCAGCCAAGAGACCCAGTACTTC.

This clonotype was observed at least ten times. The chain combines TRBV4-3 with TRBJ2-7, with D maybe TRBD1 (5 bases). Germline V gene sequence: CDR1 LGHNA, CDR2 YSLEER. The V end lost 0 bases, the J end lost 7 bases, and 16 bases lay between the germline ends. The CDR3 contains 15 residues. CDR3 nucleotide sequence: TGCGCCAGCAGCCAAGATCACAGGACAACGAGGGAGCAGTACTTC. It specifies CASSQDHRTTREQYF.

The V call is TRBV28, the J call TRBJ1-3, with D tentatively TRBD1 (5 bases). There are 13 residues in the CDR3. V was shortened by 5 bases and J by 7 bases, with 12 bases between the two germline ends. CDR1 MDHEN and CDR2 SYDVKM come from the germline V gene. The DNA for the CDR3 is TGTGCCAGCAGTCGGGGCGTCGGCAACACCATATATTTT. Amino acid sequence: CASSRGVGNTIYF.

For this clonotype: This sequence may be a read error, since a much larger clone differs from it by one base. The CDR3 here is CASILVGYEQFF. In nucleotides, the CDR3 is TGTGCCAGCATCTTAGTTGGGTATGAGCAGTTCTTC. V usage is TRBV7-2 and J usage is TRBJ2-1; D uncertain. Germline V gives CDR1 SGHTA, CDR2 FQGNSA. This CDR3 is 12 amino acids long.

The gene calls are TRBV6-6 and TRBJ1-2; D gene unclear. V was cut by 5 bases and J by 2 bases, with 9 bases left in between. This CDR3 spans 13 amino acids. Germline lookup yields CDR1 MNHNY and CDR2 SVGAGI (reference sequence). CDR3 DNA sequence: TGTGCCAGCAGTGATGGGCAGAACTATGGCTACACCTTC. It codes for CASSDGQNYGYTF.

Many counts were recorded for this clonotype. The J gene is TRBJ2-7, the V gene TRBV20-1; D might be TRBD1 (6 bases). Germline-derived CDR1 and CDR2 are DFQATT and SNEGSKA (reference sequence). The CDR3 consists of 16 residues. V lost 3 bases to trimming and J lost 1 base, with 19 bases between them. The CDR3 region has the DNA TGCAGTGCTAGTAATCCTCGACAGGCGAAATCCTACGAGCAGTACTTC. It codes for CSASNPRQAKSYEQYF.

V usage is TRBV20-1 and J usage is TRBJ2-7; D may be TRBD1 (5 bases). Trimming removed 4 bases from V and 6 bases from J, with 13 bases in between. Germline V gives CDR1 DFQATT, CDR2 SNEGSKA (reference sequence). The CDR3 consists of 12 residues. CDR3 residues: CSATTGHPEQYF. In DNA form, the CDR3 reads TGCAGTGCTACAACCGGACACCCCGAGCAGTACTTC.

This clonotype showed up just a few times. The CDR3 bases are TGCAGTGCTAGTTCCGGGTTGGGAGATACGCAGTATTTT. Protein: CSASSGLGDTQYF. This rearrangement joins TRBV20-1 to TRBJ2-3; D gene ambiguous. From germline, CDR1 is DFQATT and CDR2 SNEGSKA (reference sequence). The CDR3 totals 13 residues. Trimming left V 3 bases short and J 5 bases short, with 12 bases between.

The genes are TRBV7-2 and TRBJ2-7, with 7 bases that match TRBD1. The CDR3 covers 14 residues. Germline loops: CDR1 SGHTA, CDR2 FQGNSA. The junction had 12 bases not matched to a gene; V was cut back by 11 bases and J by 2 bases. CDR3 sequence (DNA): TGTGCCTCAAACAGGGACAGAGGGACCTACGAGCAGTACTTC. Translating it yields CASNRDRGTYEQYF.

This clonotype has only one observation. V gene TRBV25-1 combines with J gene TRBJ2-4; TRBD2 is a possible D gene (5 bases). V dropped 8 bases and J dropped 13 bases, with 21 bases sitting between them. The length of the CDR3 is 13 residues. Germline V gene lookup returns CDR1 MGHDK and CDR2 SYGVNS. The CDR3 reads CASEDGPGREQYF. CDR3 DNA: TGTGCCAGCGAGGACGGCCCGGGTAGGGAGCAGTACTTC. The complete variable domain, with remaining parts taken from reference TRBV25-1 and TRBJ2-4, reads EADIYQTPRYLVIGTGKKITLECSQTMGHDKMYWYQQDPGMELHLIHYSYGVNSTEKGDLSSESTVSRIRTEHFPLTLESARPSHTSQYLCASEDGPGREQYFGAGTRLSVL.

This clonotype was seen once. V is TRBV6-2 or TRBV6-3 and J is TRBJ2-2, with 7 positions matching TRBD1. The germline gives CDR1 MNHEY, CDR2 SVGEGT. With V trimmed by 5 bases and J by 4 bases, 7 bases remained unmatched. The CDR3 is made up of 15 amino acids. The CDR3 nucleotides read TGTGCCAGCAGTCGCTTACAGGGGTTCACCGGGGAGCTGTTTTTT. This encodes CASSRLQGFTGELFF.

Here the CDR3 DNA reads TGCGCCAGCAGCTTAGGACTAGCGGGACATGGTGAGCAGTTCTTC. Encoded protein: CASSLGLAGHGEQFF. This sequence joins TRBV5-1 and TRBJ2-1, with 12 bases that match TRBD2. J gave up 9 bases and V 2 bases, and 6 bases lay outside the gene matches. The CDR3 sequence is 15 residues long. The germline CDR1 and CDR2 sequences are SGHRS and YFSETQ.

This clonotype was counted between two and nine times. The chain carries TRBV4-3 and TRBJ2-7, with 10 bases that match TRBD2. The CDR3 has 15 residues. The J segment lost 3 bases and the V segment lost 0 bases, leaving 2 bases of the junction unmatched. In germline, CDR1 is LGHNA, CDR2 YSLEER. The CDR3 sequence: CASSQDLAGDYEQYF. The CDR3 DNA follows: TGCGCCAGCAGCCAAGATCTAGCGGGGGACTACGAGCAGTACTTC.

V gene TRBV14 combines with J gene TRBJ2-1; a weak D match, TRBD2 (6 bases). CDR1 and CDR2 (germline): SGHDN, FVKESK. The CDR3 is 16 residues long. With 3 bases removed from V and 2 bases from J, the gap between germline ends came to 14 bases. DNA of the CDR3: TGTGCCAGCAGCCATGGAGCGGGTCGCGCCTACAATGAGCAGTTCTTC. The encoded protein is CASSHGAGRAYNEQFF.

The chain employs TRBV6-2 or TRBV6-3 and TRBJ2-1, with 10 bases lining up with TRBD1. This CDR3 is 16 amino acids long. The trim removed 6 bases at V and 7 bases at J, leaving 12 bases unmatched. CDR1 MNHEY and CDR2 SVGEGT come from the germline V gene. The CDR3 protein is CASSHNPGTGENEQFF. Written as DNA, the CDR3 is TGTGCCAGCAGCCACAACCCCGGGACAGGGGAAAATGAGCAGTTCTTC.

The J gene is TRBJ2-7, the V gene TRBV12-3 or TRBV12-4; D gene unclear. Trimming took off 3 bases at V and 6 bases at J, with 12 bases between the two ends. This CDR3 is 13 amino acids long. The CDR3 is CASSFGDLTEQYF. The CDR3 coding sequence is TGTGCCAGCAGTTTTGGGGATCTCACCGAGCAGTACTTC.

This clonotype was detected only a few times. This chain uses TRBV11-2 with TRBJ2-5, with 7 bases that match TRBD1. The CDR3 spans 14 residues. Losses at the gene ends were 4 bases for V and 1 base for J; bases not matched to a gene: 3. Per germline, CDR1 SGHAT and CDR2 FQNNGV. This CDR3 reads CASSSYRGQETQYF. CDR3 nucleotides: TGTGCCAGCAGCTCCTACAGGGGCCAAGAGACCCAGTACTTC.

The V call is TRBV5-1, the J call TRBJ2-5; 14 nucleotides match TRBD2. Looked up from germline, CDR1 is SGHRS and CDR2 is YFSETQ. The length of the CDR3 is 16 residues. J was trimmed by 4 bases and V by 4 bases; bases with no gene match: 6. The chain's CDR3 is CASSLYGLAGGETQYF. CDR3 DNA sequence: TGCGCCAGCAGCCTATACGGACTAGCGGGGGGAGAGACCCAGTACTTC.

There are a few counts of this clonotype. The rearrangement links TRBV5-6 to TRBJ2-6; the D is unclear. The CDR3 loop spans 16 amino acids. Germline CDR1 reads SGHDT; CDR2 reads YYEEEE. V lost 2 bases and J lost 0, with 9 bases in between. CDR3: CASSFWAVSGANVLTF. The CDR3 DNA sequence: TGTGCCAGCAGCTTTTGGGCCGTCTCTGGGGCCAACGTCCTGACTTTC.

The CDR3, as DNA: TGTGCCTGGAGTGCCGTGATAAATGAGCAGTTCTTC. It encodes CAWSAVINEQFF. The chain carries TRBV30 and TRBJ2-1; unclear D gene. The V end was cut by 1 base, the J end by 7 bases, with 8 bases between. CDR1 is GTSNPN and CDR2 is SVGIG in the germline V gene (reference sequence). CDR3 size: 12 residues.